This T cell receptor beta chain is drawn from a study of HIV-infected children after antiretroviral therapy interruption. Study summary: Interruption group median age approximately 10 years; continuous group around 8 years. Most participating children were previously exposed to EBV and CMV. Weeks 0, 48 and 150 were sampled under continuous treatment.

Regarding treatment: PENTA 11 planned treatment interruption arm or continuous ART arm. Cryopreserved PBMC samples required at least 5 million viable cells. A 3' RACE protocol on RNA, with unique molecular identifiers, produced the TCR library. TCRdb independently ran MiXCR on the 3' RACE reads; one entry per CDR3 protein. This sample yields about 15,000 distinct CDR3 sequences, of which under 4% are seen a single time; approximately 34% belongs to the top ten. This clonotype was observed a few times. The trim removed 2 bases at V and 4 bases at J, leaving 2 bases unmatched. The CDR3 loop spans 13 amino acids. The germline V gene has CDR1 MNHEY and CDR2 SMNVEV (reference sequence).

The material was CD45RO+ CD8+ T cells from PBMCs, pooled from several time points, obtained from a donor given antiretroviral therapy, either interrupted or continuous. The subset denotes: memory CD8+ CD45RO+ CD45RA- T cells. The gene calls are TRBV27 and TRBJ2-7; 7 bases line up with TRBD1. The receptor's source is a pool of human donors with HIV. This chain's CDR3 is CASSLRGRYEQYF. CDR3 coding DNA: TGTGCCAGCAGTTTAAGGGGGCGGTACGAGCAGTACTTC.